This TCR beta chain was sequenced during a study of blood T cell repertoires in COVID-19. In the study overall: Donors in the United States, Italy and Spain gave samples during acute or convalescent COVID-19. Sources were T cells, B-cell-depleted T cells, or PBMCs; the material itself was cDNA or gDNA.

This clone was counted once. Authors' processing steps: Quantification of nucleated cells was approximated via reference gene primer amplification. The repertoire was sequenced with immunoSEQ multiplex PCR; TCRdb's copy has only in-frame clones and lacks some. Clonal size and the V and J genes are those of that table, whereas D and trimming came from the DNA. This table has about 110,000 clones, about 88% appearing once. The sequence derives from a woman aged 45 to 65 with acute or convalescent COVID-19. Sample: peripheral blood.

The CDR3, as DNA: TGTGCCAGCAGCTTGGTACGGGGTGGCACCGGGGAGCTGTTTTTT. Its translation is CASSLVRGGTGELFF. The chain joins TRBV5-5 to TRBJ2-2, with TRBD2 as a possible D gene (5 bases). The CDR3 sequence is 15 residues long. Germline-derived CDR1 and CDR2 are SGHKS and YYEKEE (reference sequence). V lost 0 bases, J lost 4 bases, and 10 bases lay in between.